The 5 T cell receptor beta chains given below trace back to one sample, sequenced in a study of regulatory T cells in long-lasting Graves disease. According to the study, TCR beta libraries were built with iRepertoire HTBI primers and CDR3-region Arm-PCR. TCRdb recomputed calls from the multiplex PCR reads with MiXCR, one row per CDR3 protein. Of some 230,000 distinct CDR3 sequences in the sample, approximately 16% were seen once. Time point here: newly diagnosed GD, antithyroid drugs for less than 3 months. With RNA extracted from PBMCs as input, the TCR library was made. The sequencing here drew on peripheral blood mononuclear cells (PBMCs), taken at new diagnosis, from a patient treated with antithyroid drugs. The receptors come from a female donor with Graves disease.

The V gene is TRBV30, the J gene TRBJ2-7; no clear D gene. The CDR3 totals 16 residues. V lost 0 bases, J lost 0 bases, and 15 bases lay in between. Germline loops: CDR1 GTSNPN, CDR2 SVGIG (reference sequence). The CDR3, as DNA: TGTGCCTGGAGTGTACGAGGAAGTAGCAGCTCCTACGAGCAGTACTTC. This encodes CAWSVRGSSSSYEQYF.

This clonotype occurred many times. This chain connects TRBV30 to TRBJ1-1; D possibly corresponds to TRBD1 (5 bases). The CDR3 runs to 13 residues. V lost 8 bases to trimming and J lost 4 bases, with 17 bases between them. Germline V lookup: CDR1 GTSNPN, CDR2 SVGIG (reference sequence). The CDR3 region is CARGGGGVTEAFF. CDR3 DNA sequence: TGTGCCCGTGGGGGGGGGGGGGTCACTGAAGCTTTCTTT.

This clonotype was detected many times. The chain joins TRBV20-1 to TRBJ1-2; weak D call: TRBD1 (5 bases). Germline V CDR1 and CDR2: DFQATT, SNEGSKA (reference sequence). The CDR3 length is 13 residues. V lost 0 bases to trimming and J lost 2 bases, with 7 bases between them. CDR3: CSAREDTNYGYTF. The CDR3 nucleotides are TGCAGTGCTAGAGAGGACACAAACTATGGCTACACCTTC.

This clonotype was counted ten times or more. V gene TRBV28 combines with J gene TRBJ1-1; 9 nucleotides align to TRBD1. The CDR3 is 14 residues long. Per the germline V gene, CDR1 is MDHEN and CDR2 is SYDVKM. Trimming took 6 bases from V and 8 from J; bases not matched to a gene: 10. CDR3 region: CASRQGAGGVEAFF. CDR3 in DNA: TGTGCCAGCAGACAGGGGGCTGGTGGTGTGGAAGCTTTCTTT.

This clonotype appeared many times. This chain joins TRBV10-3 and TRBJ2-3, with 12 nucleotides matching TRBD2. V dropped 2 bases and J dropped 0; count of bases not matched to a gene: 6. The CDR3 sequence is 18 residues long. CDR1 ENHRY and CDR2 SYGVKD come from the germline V gene. In DNA, the CDR3 is TGTGCCATCAGTGAGCGACTAGCGGGAGAGACAAGCACAGATACGCAGTATTTT. Residues: CAISERLAGETSTDTQYF.